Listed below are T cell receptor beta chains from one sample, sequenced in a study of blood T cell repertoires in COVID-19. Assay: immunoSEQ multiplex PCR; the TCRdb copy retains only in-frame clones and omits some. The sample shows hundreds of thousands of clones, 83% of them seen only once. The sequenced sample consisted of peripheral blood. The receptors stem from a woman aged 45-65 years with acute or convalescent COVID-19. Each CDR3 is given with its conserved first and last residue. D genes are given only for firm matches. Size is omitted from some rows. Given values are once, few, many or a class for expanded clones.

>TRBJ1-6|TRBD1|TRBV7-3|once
TGTGCCAGCAGCCCGGGGACAGCTAATTCACCCCTCCACTTT
CASSPGTANSPLHF
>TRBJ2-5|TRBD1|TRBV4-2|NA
TGTGCCAGCAGCCCTTTGACAGGGAAAGCAGAGACCCAGTACTTC
CASSPLTGKAETQYF
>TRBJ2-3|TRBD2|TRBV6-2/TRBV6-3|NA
TGTGCCAGCAGTTCGCAGCGGGAGTTCACAGATACGCAGTATTTT
CASSSQREFTDTQYF
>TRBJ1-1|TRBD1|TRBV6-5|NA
TGTGCCAGCAGGGAGGGACAGGGTATAGATGAAGCTTTCTTT
CASREGQGIDEAFF
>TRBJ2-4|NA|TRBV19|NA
TGTGCCAGTAGTATAAAGGAGATTCAGTACTTC
CASSIKEIQYF
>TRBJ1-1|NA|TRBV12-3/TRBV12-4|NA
TGTGCCAGCAGTTTAGCAGGGGCCGGGGAAGCTTTCTTT
CASSLAGAGEAFF
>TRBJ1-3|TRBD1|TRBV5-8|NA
TGTGCCAGCAGCTTGGGGCAGGGGGCAGGGGACACCATATATTTT
CASSLGQGAGDTIYF
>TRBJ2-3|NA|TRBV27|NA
TGTGCCAGCAGTCTCAACCGGGATACGCAGTATTTT
CASSLNRDTQYF
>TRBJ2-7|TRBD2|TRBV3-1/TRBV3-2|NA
TGTGCCAGCAGCCAGACTAGCGGGAGGGGTGAGCAGTACTTC
CASSQTSGRGEQYF
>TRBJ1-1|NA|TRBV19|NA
TGTGCCAGTAGTATAGGGGGGGGATCCGAGGATTTTGGGCCTGAAGCTTTCTTT
CASSIGGGSEDFGPEAFF
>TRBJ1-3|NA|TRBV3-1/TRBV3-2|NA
TGTGCCAGCAGCCAGCCCCGTGGGGCCCTAGGGGGAAACACCATATATTTT
CASSQPRGALGGNTIYF
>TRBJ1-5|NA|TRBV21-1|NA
TGTGCCAGCAGCAAAGGTGATCACGATGACAACAATCAGCCCCAGCATTTT
CASSKGDHDDNNQPQHF
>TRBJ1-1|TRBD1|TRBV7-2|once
TGTGCCAGCAGCTATCGGGACAGGGGTTCGAACACTGAAGCTTTCTTT
CASSYRDRGSNTEAFF
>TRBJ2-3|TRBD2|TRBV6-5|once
TGTGCCAGCATCCCCCCTAGCGGACTCCTTGGGCAGTATTTT
CASIPPSGLLGQYF
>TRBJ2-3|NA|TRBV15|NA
TGTGCCACCAGCAGAGAATTACAGGGCAGTGGCACAGATACGCAGTATTTT
CATSRELQGSGTDTQYF
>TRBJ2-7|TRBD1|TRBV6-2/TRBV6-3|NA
TGTGCCAGCAGTTACATCCAGGGGGCCAACGAGCAGTACTTC
CASSYIQGANEQYF
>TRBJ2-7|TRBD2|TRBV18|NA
TGTGCCAGCTCACCAACTAGCGGGAGATCCTACGAGCAGTACTTC
CASSPTSGRSYEQYF
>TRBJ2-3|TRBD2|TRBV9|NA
TGTGCCAGCAGCGTAGCGGCTAGCGGTAGCACAGATACGCAGTATTTT
CASSVAASGSTDTQYF
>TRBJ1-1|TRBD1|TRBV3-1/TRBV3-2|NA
TGTGCCAGCAGCACTAGTACAGGGGCCACTGAAGCTTTCTTT
CASSTSTGATEAFF
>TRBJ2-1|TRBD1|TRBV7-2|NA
TGTGCCAGCAGCTTAAAGACAGGGGGTTCCTACAATGAGCAGTTCTTC
CASSLKTGGSYNEQFF
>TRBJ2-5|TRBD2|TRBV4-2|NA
TGTGCCAGCAGCCGCACACCGGCGGGAGCGGGGGCTGGAGAGACCCAGTACTTC
CASSRTPAGAGAGETQYF
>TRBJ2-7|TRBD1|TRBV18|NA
TGTGCCAGCTCACGGGACAGGGGAGCCGAGCAGTACTTC
CASSRDRGAEQYF
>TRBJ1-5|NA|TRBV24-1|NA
TGTGCCACCAGTGATTCGACAGGTCTAGATCAGCCCCAGCATTTT
CATSDSTGLDQPQHF
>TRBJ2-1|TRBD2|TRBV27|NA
TGTGCCAGCAGTTCCTTCCGGACTAGCGGGAACAATGAGCAGTTCTTC
CASSSFRTSGNNEQFF
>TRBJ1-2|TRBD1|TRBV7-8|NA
TGTGCCAGCAGCCCTATCCGGGACAGTCGTGGCTACACCTTC
CASSPIRDSRGYTF
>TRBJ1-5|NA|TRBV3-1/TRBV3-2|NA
TGTGCCAGCAGCCAAGACACGCGGGGGCGAGATCAGCCCCAGCATTTT
CASSQDTRGRDQPQHF
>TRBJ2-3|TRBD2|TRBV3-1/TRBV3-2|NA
TGTGCCAGCAGCCCGGGACTAGCGGGAGGGTCAGATACGCAGTATTTT
CASSPGLAGGSDTQYF
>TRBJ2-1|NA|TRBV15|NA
TGTGCCACCAGCAGAGGCCTAGGGGGTCTAGCGGACATCTCCTACAATGAGCAGTTCTTC
CATSRGLGGLADISYNEQFF
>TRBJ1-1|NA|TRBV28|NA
TGTGCCAGCAGTACCCCCGCCGGGTATGATACTGAAGCTTTCTTT
CASSTPAGYDTEAFF